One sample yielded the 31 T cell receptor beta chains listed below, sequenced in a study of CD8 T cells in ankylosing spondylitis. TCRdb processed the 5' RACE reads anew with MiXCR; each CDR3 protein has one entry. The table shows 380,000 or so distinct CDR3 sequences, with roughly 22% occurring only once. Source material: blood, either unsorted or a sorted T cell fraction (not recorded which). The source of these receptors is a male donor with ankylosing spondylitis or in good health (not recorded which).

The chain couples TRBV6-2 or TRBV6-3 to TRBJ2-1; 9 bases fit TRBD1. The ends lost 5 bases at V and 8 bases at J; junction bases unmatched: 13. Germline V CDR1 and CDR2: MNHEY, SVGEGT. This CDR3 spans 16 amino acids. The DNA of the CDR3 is TGTGCCAGCAGTACCACCGGGACAGGGACGTACGATGAGCAGTTCTTC. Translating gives CASSTTGTGTYDEQFF.

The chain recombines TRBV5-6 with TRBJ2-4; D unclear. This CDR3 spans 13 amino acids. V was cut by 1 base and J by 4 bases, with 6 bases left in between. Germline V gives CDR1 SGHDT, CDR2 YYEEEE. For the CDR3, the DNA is TGTGCCAGCAGCTTGATGGGGAAAAACATTCAGTACTTC. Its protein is CASSLMGKNIQYF.

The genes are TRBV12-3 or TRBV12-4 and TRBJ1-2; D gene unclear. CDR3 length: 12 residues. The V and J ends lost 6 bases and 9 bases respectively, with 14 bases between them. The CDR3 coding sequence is TGTGCCAGCAGCCACACCGGACCAAGCTACACCTTC. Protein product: CASSHTGPSYTF.

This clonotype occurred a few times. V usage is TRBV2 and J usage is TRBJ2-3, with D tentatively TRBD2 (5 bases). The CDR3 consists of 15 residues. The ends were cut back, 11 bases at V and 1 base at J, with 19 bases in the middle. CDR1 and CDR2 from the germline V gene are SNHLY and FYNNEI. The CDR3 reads CAFQEDSRGTDTQYF. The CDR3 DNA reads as TGTGCCTTCCAGGAGGACTCAAGAGGCACAGATACGCAGTATTTT.

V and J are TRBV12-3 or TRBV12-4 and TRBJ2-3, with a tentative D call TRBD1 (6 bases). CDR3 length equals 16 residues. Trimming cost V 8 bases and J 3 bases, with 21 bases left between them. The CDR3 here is CASRPTGLGGTDTQYF. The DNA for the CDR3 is TGTGCCAGCCGCCCGACAGGACTGGGTGGTACAGATACGCAGTATTTT.

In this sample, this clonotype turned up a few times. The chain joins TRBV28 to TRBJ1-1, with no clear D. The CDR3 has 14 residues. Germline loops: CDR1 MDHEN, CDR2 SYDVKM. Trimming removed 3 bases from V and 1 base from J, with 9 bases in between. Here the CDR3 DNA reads TGTGCCAGCAGTTTCGATGACAAGAACACTGAAGCTTTCTTT. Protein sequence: CASSFDDKNTEAFF.

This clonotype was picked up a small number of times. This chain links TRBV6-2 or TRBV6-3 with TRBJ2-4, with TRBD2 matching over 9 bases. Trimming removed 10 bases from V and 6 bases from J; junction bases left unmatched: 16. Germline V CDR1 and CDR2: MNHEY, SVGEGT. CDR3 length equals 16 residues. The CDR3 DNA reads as TGTGCCACCGAGACTAGCGGAGGGGTGGGGGGAAACATTCAGTACTTC. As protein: CATETSGGVGGNIQYF.

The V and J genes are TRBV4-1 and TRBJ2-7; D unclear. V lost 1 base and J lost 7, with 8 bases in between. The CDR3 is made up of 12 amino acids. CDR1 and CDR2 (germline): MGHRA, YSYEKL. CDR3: CASSQVEGEQYF. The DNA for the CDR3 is TGCGCCAGCAGCCAAGTTGAAGGGGAGCAGTACTTC.

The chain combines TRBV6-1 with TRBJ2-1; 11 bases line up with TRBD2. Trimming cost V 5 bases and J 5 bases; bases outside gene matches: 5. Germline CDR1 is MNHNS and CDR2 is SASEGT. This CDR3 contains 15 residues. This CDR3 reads CASSRLAGRNNEQFF. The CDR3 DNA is TGTGCCAGCAGTAGACTAGCGGGGAGAAACAATGAGCAGTTCTTC.

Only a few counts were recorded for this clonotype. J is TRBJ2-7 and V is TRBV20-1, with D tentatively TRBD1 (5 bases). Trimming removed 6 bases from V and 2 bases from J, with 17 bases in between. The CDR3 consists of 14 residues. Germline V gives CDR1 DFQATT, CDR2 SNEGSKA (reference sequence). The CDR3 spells CSATQAQGPYEQYF. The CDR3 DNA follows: TGCAGTGCCACACAGGCCCAGGGTCCCTACGAGCAGTACTTC.

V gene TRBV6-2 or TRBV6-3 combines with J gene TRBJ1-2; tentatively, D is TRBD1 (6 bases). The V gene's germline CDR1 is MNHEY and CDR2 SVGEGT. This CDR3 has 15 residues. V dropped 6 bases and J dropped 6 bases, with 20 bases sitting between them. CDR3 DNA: TGTGCCAGCAGGGGAGACAGGTCCCCGATCGATGGCTACACCTTC. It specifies CASRGDRSPIDGYTF.

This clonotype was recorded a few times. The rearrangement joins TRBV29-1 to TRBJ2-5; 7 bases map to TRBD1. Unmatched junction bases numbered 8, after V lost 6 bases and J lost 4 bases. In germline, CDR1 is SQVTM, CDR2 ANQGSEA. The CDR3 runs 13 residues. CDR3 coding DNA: TGCAGCGTCGCCAGGGACAGTGCAGAGACCCAGTACTTC. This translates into CSVARDSAETQYF.

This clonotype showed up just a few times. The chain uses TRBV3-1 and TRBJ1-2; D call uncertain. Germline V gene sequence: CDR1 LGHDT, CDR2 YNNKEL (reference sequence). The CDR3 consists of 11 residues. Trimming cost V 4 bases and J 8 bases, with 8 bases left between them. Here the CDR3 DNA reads TGTGCCAGCAGCCCTCCGGCGGGCTACACCTTC. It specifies CASSPPAGYTF.

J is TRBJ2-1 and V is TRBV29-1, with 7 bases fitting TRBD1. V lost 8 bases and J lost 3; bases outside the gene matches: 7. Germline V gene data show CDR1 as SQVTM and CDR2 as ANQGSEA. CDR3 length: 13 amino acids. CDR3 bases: TGCAGCTTCAGACAGGGACACTACAATGAGCAGTTCTTC. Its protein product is CSFRQGHYNEQFF.

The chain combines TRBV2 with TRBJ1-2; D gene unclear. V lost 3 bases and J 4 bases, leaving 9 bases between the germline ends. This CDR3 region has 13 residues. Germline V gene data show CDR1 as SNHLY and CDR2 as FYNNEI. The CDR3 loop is CASSDTPIYGYTF. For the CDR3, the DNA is TGTGCCAGCAGTGATACCCCTATCTATGGCTACACCTTC.

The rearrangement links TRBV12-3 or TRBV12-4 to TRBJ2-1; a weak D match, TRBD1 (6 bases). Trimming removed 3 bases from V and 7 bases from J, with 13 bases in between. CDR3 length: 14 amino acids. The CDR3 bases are TGTGCCAGCAGTTTTGTGGGGGCGAATAATGAGCAGTTCTTC. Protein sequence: CASSFVGANNEQFF.

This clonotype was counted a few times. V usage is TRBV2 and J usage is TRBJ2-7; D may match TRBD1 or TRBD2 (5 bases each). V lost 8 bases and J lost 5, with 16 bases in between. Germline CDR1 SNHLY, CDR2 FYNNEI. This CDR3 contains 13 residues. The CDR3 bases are TGTGCCAGCCCTGGTCGGGGCAGCGACGAGCAGTACTTC. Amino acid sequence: CASPGRGSDEQYF. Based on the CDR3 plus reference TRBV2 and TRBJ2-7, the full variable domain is EPEVTQTPSHQVTQMGQEVILRCVPISNHLYFYWYRQILGQKVEFLVSFYNNEISEKSEIFDDQFSVERPDGSNFTLKIRSTKLEDSAMYFCASPGRGSDEQYFGPGTRLTVT.

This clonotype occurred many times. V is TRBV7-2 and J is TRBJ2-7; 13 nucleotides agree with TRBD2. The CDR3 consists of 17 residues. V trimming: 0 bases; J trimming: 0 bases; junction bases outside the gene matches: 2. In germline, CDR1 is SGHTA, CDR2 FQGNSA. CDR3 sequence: CASSLALAGGSSYEQYF. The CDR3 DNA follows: TGTGCCAGCAGCTTAGCACTAGCGGGGGGGAGCTCCTACGAGCAGTACTTC.

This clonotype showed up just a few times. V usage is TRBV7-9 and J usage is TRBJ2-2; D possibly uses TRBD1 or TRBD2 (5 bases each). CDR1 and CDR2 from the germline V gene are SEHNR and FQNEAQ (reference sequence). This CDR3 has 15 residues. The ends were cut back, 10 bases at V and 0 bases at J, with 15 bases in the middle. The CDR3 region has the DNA TGTGCCATGGGGACGTTGTGGGCGAACACCGGGGAGCTGTTTTTT. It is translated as CAMGTLWANTGELFF.

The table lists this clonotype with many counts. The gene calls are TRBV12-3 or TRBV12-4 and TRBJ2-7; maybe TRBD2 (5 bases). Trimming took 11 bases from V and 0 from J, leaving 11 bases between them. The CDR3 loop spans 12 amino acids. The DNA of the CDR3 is TGTGCCTCCGGACTCAGCTCCTACGAGCAGTACTTC. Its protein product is CASGLSSYEQYF.

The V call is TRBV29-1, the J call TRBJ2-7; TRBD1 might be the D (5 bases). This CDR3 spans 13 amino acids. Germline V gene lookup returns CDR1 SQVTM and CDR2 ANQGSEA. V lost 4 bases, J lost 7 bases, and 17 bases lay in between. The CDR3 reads CSVVPQGPSEQYF. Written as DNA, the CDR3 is TGCAGCGTTGTTCCGCAGGGTCCCTCTGAGCAGTACTTC.

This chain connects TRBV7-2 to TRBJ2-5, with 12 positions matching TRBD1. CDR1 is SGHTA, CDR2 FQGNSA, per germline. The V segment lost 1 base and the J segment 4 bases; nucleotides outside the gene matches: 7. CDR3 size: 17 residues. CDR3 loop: CASSLGGTGGEGETQYF. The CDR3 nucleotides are TGTGCCAGCAGCTTAGGTGGGACAGGGGGCGAAGGAGAGACCCAGTACTTC.

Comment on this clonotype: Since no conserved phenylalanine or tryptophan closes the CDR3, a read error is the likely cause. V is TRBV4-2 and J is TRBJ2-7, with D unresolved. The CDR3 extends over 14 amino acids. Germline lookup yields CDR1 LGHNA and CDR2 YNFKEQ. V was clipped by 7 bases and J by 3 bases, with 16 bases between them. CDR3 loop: CASNLGIKGYEQYL. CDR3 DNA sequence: TGTGCCAGCAACCTAGGAATTAAGGGCTACGAGCAGTACCTC.

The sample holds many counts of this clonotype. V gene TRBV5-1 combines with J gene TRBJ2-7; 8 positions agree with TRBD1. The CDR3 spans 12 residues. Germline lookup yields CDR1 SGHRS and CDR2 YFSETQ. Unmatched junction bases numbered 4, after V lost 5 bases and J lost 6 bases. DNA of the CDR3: TGCGCCAGCAGTCCGACAGGGGTCGAGCAGTACTTC. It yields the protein CASSPTGVEQYF.

CDR3 DNA: TGTGCCAGCTCCGCCCTGGGAGAGACCCAGTACTTC. Its translation: CASSALGETQYF. V is TRBV7-9 and J is TRBJ2-5; D remains unclear. The germline V gene encodes CDR1 SEHNR and CDR2 FQNEAQ (reference sequence). Trimming removed 8 bases from V and 4 bases from J, with 11 bases in between. This CDR3 is built from 12 residues.

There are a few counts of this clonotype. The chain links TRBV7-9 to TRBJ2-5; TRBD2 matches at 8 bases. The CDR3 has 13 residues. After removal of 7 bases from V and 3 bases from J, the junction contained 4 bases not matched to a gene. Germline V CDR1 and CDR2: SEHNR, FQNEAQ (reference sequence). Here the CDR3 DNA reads TGTGCCAGCACCCCGGGGGGGGAAGAGACCCAGTACTTC. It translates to CASTPGGEETQYF.

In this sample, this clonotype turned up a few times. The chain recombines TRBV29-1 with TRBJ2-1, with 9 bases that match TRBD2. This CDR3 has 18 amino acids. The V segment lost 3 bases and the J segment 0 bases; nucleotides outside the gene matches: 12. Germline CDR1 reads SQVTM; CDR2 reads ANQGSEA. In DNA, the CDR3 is TGCAGCGTTGATGGGTTAGCGGGGGAAACGAGCTCCTACAATGAGCAGTTCTTC. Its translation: CSVDGLAGETSSYNEQFF.

The CDR3 loop is CASSETQGAGSETQYF. CDR3 in DNA: TGTGCCAGCAGCGAGACTCAGGGGGCAGGATCAGAGACCCAGTACTTC. This chain connects TRBV6-1 to TRBJ2-5, with 8 bases lining up with TRBD1. V shed 6 bases and J 4 bases; nucleotides not matched to a gene: 13. This CDR3 is built from 16 residues. CDR1 is MNHNS, CDR2 SASEGT, per germline.

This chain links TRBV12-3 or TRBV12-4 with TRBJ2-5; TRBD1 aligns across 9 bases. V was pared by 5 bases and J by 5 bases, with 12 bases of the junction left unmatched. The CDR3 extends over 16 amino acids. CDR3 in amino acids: CASSPWTGATSETQYF. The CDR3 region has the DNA TGTGCCAGCAGTCCTTGGACAGGGGCCACCTCGGAGACCCAGTACTTC.

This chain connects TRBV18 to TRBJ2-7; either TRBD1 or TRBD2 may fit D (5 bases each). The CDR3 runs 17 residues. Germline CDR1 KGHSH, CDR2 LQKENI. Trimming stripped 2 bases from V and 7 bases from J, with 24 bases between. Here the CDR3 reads CASSPIVHGGPLGEQYF. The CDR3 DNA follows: TGTGCCAGCTCACCAATAGTTCATGGGGGACCCCTCGGAGAGCAGTACTTC.

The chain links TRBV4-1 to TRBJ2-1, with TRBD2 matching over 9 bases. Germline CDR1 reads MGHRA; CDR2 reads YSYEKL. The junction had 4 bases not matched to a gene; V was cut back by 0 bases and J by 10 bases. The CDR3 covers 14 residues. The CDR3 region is CASSQELLAGEQFF. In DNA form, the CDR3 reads TGCGCCAGCAGCCAAGAATTACTAGCGGGCGAGCAGTTCTTC.